Listed below are T cell receptor beta chains from one sample, sequenced in a study of cytomegalovirus exposure and HLA in healthy donors. Some clones are missing from TCRdb's copy, which holds only in-frame ones; the method was immunoSEQ multiplex PCR. The data hold under 200,000 clones, with approximately 96% observed a single time. Sequenced input: PBMCs. The source is a woman between 18 and 29 years old in good health and CMV-seronegative. CDR3s include the opening cysteine and the closing phenylalanine or tryptophan. The order of the fields is clone size, J gene, D gene, V gene, CDR3 DNA, CDR3 protein. A D gene is named only where the DNA matches it firmly. Rows give clone size only sometimes, using once, few, many, or a class for an expanded clone.

size: .; J: TRBJ2-1; D: .; V: TRBV6-1; DNA: TGTGCCAGCAGCAACAGGGAAGATGAGCAGTTCTTC; CDR3: CASSNREDEQFF
size: once; J: TRBJ2-1; D: TRBD1; V: TRBV11-2; DNA: TGTGCCAGCAGCTTAGTAGGGACAGGCCCCTCCAATGAGCAGTTCTTC; CDR3: CASSLVGTGPSNEQFF
size: .; J: TRBJ2-3; D: TRBD2; V: TRBV2; DNA: TGTGCCAGCAGTGCCCGGGGGGGAGGGGATACGCAGTATTTT; CDR3: CASSARGGGDTQYF
size: .; J: TRBJ2-3; D: TRBD2; V: TRBV7-2; DNA: TGTGCCAGCAGGAATAGCGGGGGGGCATCCACAGATACGCAGTATTTT; CDR3: CASRNSGGASTDTQYF
size: once; J: TRBJ1-2; D: .; V: TRBV6-1; DNA: TGTGCCAGCAGTGAAGCATGGCGGTATGGCTACACCTTC; CDR3: CASSEAWRYGYTF
size: once; J: TRBJ1-1; D: .; V: TRBV6-5; DNA: TGTGCCAGCAGTTACTCATGGGGCGCTGAAGCTTTCTTT; CDR3: CASSYSWGAEAFF
size: .; J: TRBJ2-7; D: TRBD2; V: TRBV11-2; DNA: TGTGCCAGCAGCTTAGAGGCGGGGGTCCGTTACGAGCAGTACTTC; CDR3: CASSLEAGVRYEQYF
size: .; J: TRBJ2-5; D: TRBD1; V: TRBV29-1; DNA: TGCAGCGTACGGACAGGAGAAGAGACCCAGTACTTC; CDR3: CSVRTGEETQYF
size: .; J: TRBJ1-2; D: TRBD1; V: TRBV18; DNA: TGTGCCAGCTCACCAGGGACAGTAAAGGGCTATGGCTACACCTTC; CDR3: CASSPGTVKGYGYTF
size: .; J: TRBJ1-4; D: TRBD1; V: TRBV30; DNA: TGTGCCTGGAGCGGACAGGACTTGAAGAAACTGTTTTTT; CDR3: CAWSGQDLKKLFF
size: .; J: TRBJ2-7; D: .; V: TRBV6-1; DNA: TGTGCCAGCAGGCTAGACCCGAGCTCCTACGAGCAGTACTTC; CDR3: CASRLDPSSYEQYF
size: .; J: TRBJ2-6; D: .; V: TRBV4-2; DNA: TGTGCCAGCAGCCGAAACAGGGGGGGCTCTGGGGCCAACGTCCTGACTTTC; CDR3: CASSRNRGGSGANVLTF
size: .; J: TRBJ1-4; D: TRBD1; V: TRBV5-1; DNA: TGCGCCAGCAGCTCCAGGGGGCGGACAGACGAAAAACTGTTTTTT; CDR3: CASSSRGRTDEKLFF
size: .; J: TRBJ2-7; D: .; V: TRBV19; DNA: TGTGCCAGTAGTATAGACCAGGGGGGCTACGAGCAGTACTTC; CDR3: CASSIDQGGYEQYF
size: .; J: TRBJ2-3; D: .; V: TRBV27; DNA: TGTGCCAGCAGTTTCCTTAGCACAGATACGCAGTATTTT; CDR3: CASSFLSTDTQYF
size: .; J: TRBJ2-7; D: .; V: TRBV7-2; DNA: TGTGCCAGCAGCGCCTTAACAGGGAGCTACGAGCAGTACTTC; CDR3: CASSALTGSYEQYF
size: .; J: TRBJ1-2; D: TRBD1; V: TRBV5-4; DNA: TGTGCCAGCAGCTTGGACAGGGGCCATGGCTACACCTTC; CDR3: CASSLDRGHGYTF
size: .; J: TRBJ1-6; D: .; V: TRBV5-1; DNA: TGCGCCAGCAGCCCCAGGGAGGGGGGACTTAATTCACCCCTCCACTTT; CDR3: CASSPREGGLNSPLHF
size: .; J: TRBJ2-3; D: .; V: TRBV25-1; DNA: TGTGCCAGCAGTGAGTATGCGGGGCAGAACACAGATACGCAGTATTTT; CDR3: CASSEYAGQNTDTQYF
size: .; J: TRBJ2-1; D: TRBD2; V: TRBV5-6; DNA: TGTGCCAGCAGCACCCGGACTAGCGGGGGACTGAACAATGAGCAGTTCTTC; CDR3: CASSTRTSGGLNNEQFF
size: .; J: TRBJ1-1; D: TRBD1; V: TRBV4-1; DNA: TGCGCCAGCAGCCTTATAAGGACAGGAATCACTGAAGCTTTCTTT; CDR3: CASSLIRTGITEAFF
size: .; J: TRBJ1-2; D: TRBD1; V: TRBV7-3; DNA: TGTGCCAGCAGCCTGGGACAGGGGGCGATTTATGGCTACACCTTC; CDR3: CASSLGQGAIYGYTF
size: .; J: TRBJ1-3; D: .; V: TRBV5-1; DNA: TGCGCCAGCAGCCCGGGTGGGTCTGGAAACACCATATATTTT; CDR3: CASSPGGSGNTIYF
size: .; J: TRBJ2-1; D: .; V: TRBV29-1; DNA: TGCAGCGTTGAACGGGGGACCGCCTACAATGAGCAGTTCTTC; CDR3: CSVERGTAYNEQFF
size: .; J: TRBJ2-3; D: TRBD2; V: TRBV27; DNA: TGTGCCAGCAGTTTCGGCGGGGGGGCTGGAGATACGCAGTATTTT; CDR3: CASSFGGGAGDTQYF
size: .; J: TRBJ1-6; D: TRBD1; V: TRBV28; DNA: TGTGCCAGCAGTTCCGTGACAGGGGGCGGTTCACCCCTCCACTTT; CDR3: CASSSVTGGGSPLHF
size: .; J: TRBJ2-3; D: TRBD2; V: TRBV14; DNA: TGTGCCAGCAGCCCGGGACTAGCGGGTATCCAACCGAGCACAGATACGCAGTATTTT; CDR3: CASSPGLAGIQPSTDTQYF
size: .; J: TRBJ2-2; D: TRBD1; V: TRBV2; DNA: TGTGCCAGCAGTGAGAAGGGGGCGCGAATCGGGGAGCTGTTTTTT; CDR3: CASSEKGARIGELFF
size: .; J: TRBJ1-2; D: .; V: TRBV5-4; DNA: TGTGCCAGCACGGCAGGTGTTTTTGGGGCATATGGCTACACCTTC; CDR3: CASTAGVFGAYGYTF